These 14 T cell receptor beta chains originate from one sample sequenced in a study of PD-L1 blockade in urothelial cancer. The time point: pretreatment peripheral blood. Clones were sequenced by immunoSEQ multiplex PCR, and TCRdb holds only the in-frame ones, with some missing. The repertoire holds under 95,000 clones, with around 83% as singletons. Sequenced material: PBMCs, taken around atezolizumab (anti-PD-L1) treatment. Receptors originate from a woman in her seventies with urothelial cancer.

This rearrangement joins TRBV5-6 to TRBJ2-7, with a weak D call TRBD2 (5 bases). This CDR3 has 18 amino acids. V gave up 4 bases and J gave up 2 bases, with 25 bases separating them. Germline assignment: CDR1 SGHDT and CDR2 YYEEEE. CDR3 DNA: TGTGCCAGCAGCCTAACGGGTTTTAAGGGAGAAAACCCCTACGAGCAGTACTTC. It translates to CASSLTGFKGENPYEQYF.

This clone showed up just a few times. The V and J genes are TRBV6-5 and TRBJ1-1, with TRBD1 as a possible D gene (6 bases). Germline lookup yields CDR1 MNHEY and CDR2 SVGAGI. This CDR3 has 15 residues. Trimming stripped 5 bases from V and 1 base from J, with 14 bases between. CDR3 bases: TGTGCCAGCAGTAAGCGACAGGACTGGAACACTGAAGCTTTCTTT. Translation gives CASSKRQDWNTEAFF.

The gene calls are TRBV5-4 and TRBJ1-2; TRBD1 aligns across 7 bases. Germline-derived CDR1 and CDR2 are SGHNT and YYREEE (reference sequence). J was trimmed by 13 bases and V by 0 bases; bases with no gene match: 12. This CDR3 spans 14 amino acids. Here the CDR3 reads CASSLARGQEIPTF. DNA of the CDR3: TGTGCCAGCAGCTTGGCCCGTGGACAGGAAATTCCCACCTTC.

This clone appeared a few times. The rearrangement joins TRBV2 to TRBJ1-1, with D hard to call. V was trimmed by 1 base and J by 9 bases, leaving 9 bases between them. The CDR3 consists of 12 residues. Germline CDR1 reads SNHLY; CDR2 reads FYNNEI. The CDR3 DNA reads TGTGCCAGCAGTGAAGAGTGGGCAAAAGCTTTCTTT. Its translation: CASSEEWAKAFF.

CDR3 region: CASSLGGGQVKFYGYTF. CDR3 DNA sequence: TGTGCCAGCAGCTTAGGCGGGGGACAGGTGAAGTTCTATGGCTACACCTTC. The rearrangement uses TRBV13 and TRBJ1-2; 8 bases line up with TRBD1. Germline lookup yields CDR1 PRHDT and CDR2 FYEKMQ (reference sequence). Trimming took 0 bases from V and 4 from J; bases not matched to a gene: 10. The CDR3 has 17 amino acids.

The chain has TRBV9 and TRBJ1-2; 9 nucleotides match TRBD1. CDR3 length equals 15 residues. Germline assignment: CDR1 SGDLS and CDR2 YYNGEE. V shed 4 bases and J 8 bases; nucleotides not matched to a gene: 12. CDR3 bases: TGTGCCAGCAGCCCAACCGGGACAGGGATTGGGGGCTACACCTTC. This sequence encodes CASSPTGTGIGGYTF.

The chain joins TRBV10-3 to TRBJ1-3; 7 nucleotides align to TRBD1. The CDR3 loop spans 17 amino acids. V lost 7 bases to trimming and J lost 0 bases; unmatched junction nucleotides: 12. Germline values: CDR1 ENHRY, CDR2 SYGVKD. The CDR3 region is CAITLGTARSSGNTIYF. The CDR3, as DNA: TGTGCCATCACTCTTGGGACAGCCCGTTCCTCTGGAAACACCATATATTTT.

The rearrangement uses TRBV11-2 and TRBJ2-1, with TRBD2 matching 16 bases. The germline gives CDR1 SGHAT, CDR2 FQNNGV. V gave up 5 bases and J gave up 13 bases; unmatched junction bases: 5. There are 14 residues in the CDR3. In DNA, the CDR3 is TGTGCCAGCAGCGCGGGACTAGCGGGGGGGCAACAGTTCTTC. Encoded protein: CASSAGLAGGQQFF. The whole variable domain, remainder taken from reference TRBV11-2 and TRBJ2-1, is EAGVAQSPRYKIIEKRQSVAFWCNPISGHATLYWYQQILGQGPKLLIQFQNNGVVDDSQLPKDRFSAERLKGVDSTLKIQPAKLEDSAVYLCASSAGLAGGQQFFGPGTRLTVL.

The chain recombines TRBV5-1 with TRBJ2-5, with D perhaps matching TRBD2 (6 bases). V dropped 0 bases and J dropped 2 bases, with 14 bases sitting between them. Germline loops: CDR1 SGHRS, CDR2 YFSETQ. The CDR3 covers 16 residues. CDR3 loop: CASSLGPRGEQETQYF. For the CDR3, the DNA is TGCGCCAGCAGCTTGGGCCCGCGGGGAGAACAAGAGACCCAGTACTTC.

The CDR3 sequence is CASSSPGQGGYEQYF. The CDR3 DNA reads as TGTGCCAGCAGTTCTCCCGGACAGGGTGGCTACGAGCAGTACTTC. This chain connects TRBV28 to TRBJ2-7; 8 nucleotides align to TRBD1. V lost 4 bases and J lost 3; bases outside the gene matches: 8. CDR3 length: 15 residues. Looked up from germline, CDR1 is MDHEN and CDR2 is SYDVKM.

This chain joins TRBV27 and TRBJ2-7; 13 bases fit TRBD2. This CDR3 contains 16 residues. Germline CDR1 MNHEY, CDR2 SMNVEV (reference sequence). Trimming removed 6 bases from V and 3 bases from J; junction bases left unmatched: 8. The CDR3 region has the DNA TGTGCCAGCAGCCTTGATGGACTAGCGGGGGACTACGAGCAGTACTTC. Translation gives CASSLDGLAGDYEQYF.

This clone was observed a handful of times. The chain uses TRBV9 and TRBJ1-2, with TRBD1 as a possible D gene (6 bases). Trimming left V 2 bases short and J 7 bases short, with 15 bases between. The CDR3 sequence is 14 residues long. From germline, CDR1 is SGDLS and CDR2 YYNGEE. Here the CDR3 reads CASSVDSGVGGYTF. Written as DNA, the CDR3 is TGTGCCAGCAGCGTGGACAGCGGGGTGGGTGGCTACACCTTC. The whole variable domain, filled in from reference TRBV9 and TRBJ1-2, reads DSGVTQTPKHLITATGQRVTLRCSPRSGDLSVYWYQQSLDQGLQFLIQYYNGEERAKGNILERFSAQQFPDLHSELNLSSLELGDSALYFCASSVDSGVGGYTFGSGTRLTVV.

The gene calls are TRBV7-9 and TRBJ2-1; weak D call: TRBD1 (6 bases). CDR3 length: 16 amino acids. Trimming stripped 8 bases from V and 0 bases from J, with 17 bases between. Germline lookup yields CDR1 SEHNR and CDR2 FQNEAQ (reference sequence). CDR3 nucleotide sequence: TGTGCCAGCTGCTACAAACAGGGCAGCTCCTACAATGAGCAGTTCTTC. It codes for CASCYKQGSSYNEQFF.

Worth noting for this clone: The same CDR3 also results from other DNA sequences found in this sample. The CDR3 loop is CASSVAAGESYEQYF. In nucleotides, the CDR3 is TGTGCCAGCAGCGTAGCGGCAGGGGAGTCCTACGAGCAGTACTTC. The chain employs TRBV9 and TRBJ2-7; a possible D gene is TRBD1 (6 bases). The CDR3 runs 15 residues. V lost 0 bases to trimming and J lost 1 base, with 11 bases between them. In germline, CDR1 is SGDLS, CDR2 YYNGEE.